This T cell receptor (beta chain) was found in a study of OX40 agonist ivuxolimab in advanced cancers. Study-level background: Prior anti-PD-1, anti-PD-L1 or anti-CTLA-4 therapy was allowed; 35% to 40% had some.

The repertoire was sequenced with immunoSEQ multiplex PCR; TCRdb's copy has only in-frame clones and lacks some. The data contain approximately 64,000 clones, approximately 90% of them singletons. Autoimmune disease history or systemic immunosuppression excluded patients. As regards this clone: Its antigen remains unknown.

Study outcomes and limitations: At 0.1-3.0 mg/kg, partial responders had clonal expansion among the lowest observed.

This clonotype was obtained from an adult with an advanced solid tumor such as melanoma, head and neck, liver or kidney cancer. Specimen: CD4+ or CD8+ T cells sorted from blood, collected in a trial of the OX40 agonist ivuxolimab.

The CDR3 DNA follows: TGTGCCATCAGGGGACTAGCGGGGGGGCGCGAGCAGTACTTC. Translated: CAIRGLAGGREQYF. This chain uses TRBV10-3 with TRBJ2-7; 16 bases match TRBD2. The germline gives CDR1 ENHRY, CDR2 SYGVKD. The J segment lost 6 bases and the V segment lost 6 bases, leaving 2 bases of the junction unmatched. The CDR3 contains 14 residues.